This paragraph covers one T cell receptor (beta chain) sequence. The V gene lost 1 base and the J gene lost 8 bases, with 15 bases spanning the gap. The CDR3 contains 15 residues. Per the germline V gene, CDR1 is DFQATT and CDR2 is SNEGSKA (reference sequence). The data derive from a study of tumor-infiltrating lymphocytes in glioblastoma multiforme. Multiple V-beta primers and a C-beta primer amplified TCRB from RNA. MiXCR was run by TCRdb on the multiplex PCR reads, yielding one entry per CDR3 protein. The profile shows about 13,000 distinct CDR3 sequences, approximately 70% of them singletons. The V gene is TRBV20-1, the J gene TRBJ1-6; possible D gene TRBD1, 5 bases. The clonotype comes from a male donor with glioblastoma. Sequencing input: brain tumor tissue. The CDR3 nucleotides read TGCAGTGCTAGAGGGCAGGGTTCCGCGGATTCACCCCTCCACTTT. Translation gives CSARGQGSADSPLHF.